The 9 T cell receptor beta chains reported below all come from one sample, sequenced in a study of T cell changes during pregnancy in multiple sclerosis. The repertoire was sequenced with immunoSEQ multiplex PCR; TCRdb's copy has only in-frame clones and lacks some. The profile covers around 120,000 clones, with roughly nine tenths appearing a single time and about 3% taken by the ten largest. The specimen was peripheral blood, collected after pregnancy. Receptors originate from a female donor with multiple sclerosis, enrolled in a pregnancy study.

The V gene is TRBV13, the J gene TRBJ1-2; D call uncertain. The CDR3 has 16 amino acids. Germline CDR1 is PRHDT and CDR2 is FYEKMQ (reference sequence). V was trimmed by 6 bases and J by 0 bases, leaving 17 bases between them. In DNA form, the CDR3 reads TGTGCCAGCAGGCCCCGGGAGCGGGGAGCTAACTATGGCTACACCTTC. Translated, it gives CASRPRERGANYGYTF.

This chain joins TRBV29-1 and TRBJ1-4; TRBD1 matches at 11 bases. The V segment lost 3 bases and the J segment 7 bases; nucleotides outside the gene matches: 7. The CDR3 extends over 15 amino acids. From germline, CDR1 is SQVTM and CDR2 ANQGSEA. The CDR3 protein is CSVESLGTGGEKLFF. The CDR3, as DNA: TGCAGCGTTGAGAGCCTAGGGACAGGGGGTGAAAAACTGTTTTTT.

The V call is TRBV4-1, the J call TRBJ1-1, with D maybe TRBD1 (5 bases). The length of the CDR3 is 13 residues. V lost 8 bases and J 6 bases, leaving 16 bases between the germline ends. Germline loops: CDR1 MGHRA, CDR2 YSYEKL. The CDR3 nucleotides read TGCGCCAGCGCTTGGGGGGTACAGGCTGAAGCTTTCTTT. It encodes CASAWGVQAEAFF.

The J gene is TRBJ2-3, the V gene TRBV6-6, with D unresolved. CDR3 length: 13 residues. Deletions cut 8 bases from V and 6 bases from J, with 15 bases between. CDR1 and CDR2 (germline): MNHNY, SVGAGI (reference sequence). CDR3 bases: TGTGCCAGCGTACTAAGAGTAGGCGATACGCAGTATTTT. Protein sequence: CASVLRVGDTQYF.

The chain recombines TRBV25-1 with TRBJ1-3; the D is unclear. The germline V gene encodes CDR1 MGHDK and CDR2 SYGVNS. V lost 6 bases to trimming and J lost 3 bases, with 9 bases between them. This CDR3 is built from 13 residues. CDR3 amino acids: CASRLEDGNTIYF. DNA for the CDR3: TGTGCCAGCAGGCTAGAGGATGGAAACACCATATATTTT.

This chain joins TRBV18 and TRBJ1-5; D is possibly TRBD1 (5 bases). Germline V gene lookup returns CDR1 KGHSH and CDR2 LQKENI. The CDR3 length is 15 residues. The ends were cut back, 0 bases at V and 6 bases at J, with 12 bases in the middle. CDR3 DNA sequence: TGTGCCAGCTCACCACCCTCGGGGGTTGGTCAGCCCCAGCATTTT. Protein sequence: CASSPPSGVGQPQHF.

This chain links TRBV15 with TRBJ2-4, with D perhaps TRBD2 (7 bases). The V and J ends lost 0 bases and 3 bases respectively, with 12 bases between them. Germline V CDR1 and CDR2: LNHNV, YYDKDF (reference sequence). The CDR3 is 16 residues long. Here the CDR3 reads CATSRDPGGGKNIQYF. CDR3 DNA: TGTGCCACCAGCAGAGATCCGGGGGGCGGCAAAAACATTCAGTACTTC.

This chain joins TRBV19 and TRBJ2-3, with D perhaps TRBD2 (6 bases). This CDR3 has 19 residues. The V end lost 2 bases, the J end lost 2 bases, and 23 bases lay between the germline ends. Germline CDR1 reads LNHDA; CDR2 reads SQIVND (reference sequence). CDR3 in amino acids: CASSISLYGTGKTTDTQYF. Written as DNA, the CDR3 is TGTGCCAGTAGTATATCCCTCTACGGGACTGGAAAAACCACAGATACGCAGTATTTT. The complete variable domain, with remaining parts taken from reference TRBV19 and TRBJ2-3, reads DGGITQSPKYLFRKEGQNVTLSCEQNLNHDAMYWYRQDPGQGLRLIYYSQIVNDFQKGDIAEGYSVSREKKESFPLTVTSAQKNPTAFYLCASSISLYGTGKTTDTQYFGPGTRLTVL.

This chain links TRBV19 with TRBJ2-7; perhaps TRBD2 as D (6 bases). This CDR3 contains 15 residues. Germline loops: CDR1 LNHDA, CDR2 SQIVND (reference sequence). V was clipped by 3 bases and J by 2 bases, with 14 bases between them. CDR3 loop: CASSIGPPGAYEQYF. CDR3 sequence (DNA): TGTGCCAGTAGTATCGGACCCCCGGGAGCCTACGAGCAGTACTTC.